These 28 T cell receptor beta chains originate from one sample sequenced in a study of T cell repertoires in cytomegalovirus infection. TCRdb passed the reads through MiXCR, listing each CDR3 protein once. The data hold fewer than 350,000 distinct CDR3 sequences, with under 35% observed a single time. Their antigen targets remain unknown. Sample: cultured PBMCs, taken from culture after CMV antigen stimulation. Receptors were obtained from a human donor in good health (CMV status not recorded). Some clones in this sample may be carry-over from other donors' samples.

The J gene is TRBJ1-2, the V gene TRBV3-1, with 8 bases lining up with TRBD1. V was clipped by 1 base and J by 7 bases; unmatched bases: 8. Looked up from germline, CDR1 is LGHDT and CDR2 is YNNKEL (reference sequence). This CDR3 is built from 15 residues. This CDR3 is CASSQVGQGLPGYTF. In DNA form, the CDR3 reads TGTGCCAGCAGCCAAGTCGGACAGGGCCTTCCTGGCTACACCTTC.

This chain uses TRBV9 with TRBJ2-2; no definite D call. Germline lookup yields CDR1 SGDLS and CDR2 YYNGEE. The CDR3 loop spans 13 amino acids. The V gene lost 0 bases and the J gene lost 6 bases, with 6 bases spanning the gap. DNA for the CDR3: TGTGCCAGCAGCGTAGAAATGGCCGGGGAGCTGTTTTTT. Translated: CASSVEMAGELFF.

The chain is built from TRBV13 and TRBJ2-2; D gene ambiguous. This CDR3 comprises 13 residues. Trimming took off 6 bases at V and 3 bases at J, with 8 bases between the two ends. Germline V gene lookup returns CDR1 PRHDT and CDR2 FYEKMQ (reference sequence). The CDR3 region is CASSRGYTGELFF. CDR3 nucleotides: TGTGCCAGCAGTCGCGGCTACACCGGGGAGCTGTTTTTT.

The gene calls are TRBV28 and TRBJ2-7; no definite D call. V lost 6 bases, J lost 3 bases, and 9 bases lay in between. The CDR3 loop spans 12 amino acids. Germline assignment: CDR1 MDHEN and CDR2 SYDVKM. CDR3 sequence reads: CASSPLLYEQYF. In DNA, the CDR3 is TGTGCCAGCAGCCCACTCCTCTACGAGCAGTACTTC.

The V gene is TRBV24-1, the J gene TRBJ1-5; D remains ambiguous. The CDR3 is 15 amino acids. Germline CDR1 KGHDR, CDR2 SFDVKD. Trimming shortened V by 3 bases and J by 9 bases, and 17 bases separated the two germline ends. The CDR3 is CATSDPLYHLGPQHF. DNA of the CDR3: TGTGCCACCAGTGATCCCCTCTACCACCTCGGGCCCCAGCATTTT.

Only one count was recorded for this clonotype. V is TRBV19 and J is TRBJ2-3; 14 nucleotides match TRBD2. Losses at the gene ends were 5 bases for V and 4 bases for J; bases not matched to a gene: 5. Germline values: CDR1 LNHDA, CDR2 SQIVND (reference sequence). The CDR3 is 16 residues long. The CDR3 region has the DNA TGTGCCAGTAGTGAGACTAGCGGGGGGGCCGCAGATACGCAGTATTTT. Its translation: CASSETSGGAADTQYF.

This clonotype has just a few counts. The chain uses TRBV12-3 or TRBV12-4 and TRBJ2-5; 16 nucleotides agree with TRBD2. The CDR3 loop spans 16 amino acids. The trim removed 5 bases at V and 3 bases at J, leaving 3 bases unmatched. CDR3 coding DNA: TGTGCCAGCAGTCCCGGGACTAGCGGGGGGGAAGAGACCCAGTACTTC. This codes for CASSPGTSGGEETQYF.

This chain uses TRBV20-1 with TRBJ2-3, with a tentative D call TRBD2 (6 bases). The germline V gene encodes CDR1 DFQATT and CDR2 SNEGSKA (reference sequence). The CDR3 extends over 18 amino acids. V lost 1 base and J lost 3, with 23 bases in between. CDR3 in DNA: TGCAGTGCTAGAGCCAAGCTGGAGGGGCTCTGGGGGACAGATACGCAGTATTTT. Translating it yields CSARAKLEGLWGTDTQYF.

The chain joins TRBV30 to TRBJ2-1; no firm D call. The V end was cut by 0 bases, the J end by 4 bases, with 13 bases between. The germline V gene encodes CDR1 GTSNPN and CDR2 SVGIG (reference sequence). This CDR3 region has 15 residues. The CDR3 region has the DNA TGTGCCTGGAGTGTAAGGCTAGAACCTTACAATGAGCAGTTCTTC. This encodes CAWSVRLEPYNEQFF.

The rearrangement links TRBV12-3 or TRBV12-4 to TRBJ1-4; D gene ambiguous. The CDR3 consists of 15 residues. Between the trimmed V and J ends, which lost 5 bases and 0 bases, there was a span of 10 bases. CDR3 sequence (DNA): TGTGCCAGCAGTCCCCCGGGAGCAACTAATGAAAAACTGTTTTTT. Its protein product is CASSPPGATNEKLFF.

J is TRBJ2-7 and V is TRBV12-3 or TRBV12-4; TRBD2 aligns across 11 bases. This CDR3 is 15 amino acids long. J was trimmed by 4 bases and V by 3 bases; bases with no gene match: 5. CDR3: CASSLTSGVVYEQYF. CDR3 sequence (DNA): TGTGCCAGCAGTTTGACTAGCGGGGTGGTTTACGAGCAGTACTTC.

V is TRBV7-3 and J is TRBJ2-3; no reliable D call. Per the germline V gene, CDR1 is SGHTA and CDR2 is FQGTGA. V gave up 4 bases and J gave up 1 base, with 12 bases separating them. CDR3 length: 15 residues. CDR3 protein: CASSYSMSGTDTQYF. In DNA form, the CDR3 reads TGTGCCAGCAGCTACAGCATGTCTGGCACAGATACGCAGTATTTT.

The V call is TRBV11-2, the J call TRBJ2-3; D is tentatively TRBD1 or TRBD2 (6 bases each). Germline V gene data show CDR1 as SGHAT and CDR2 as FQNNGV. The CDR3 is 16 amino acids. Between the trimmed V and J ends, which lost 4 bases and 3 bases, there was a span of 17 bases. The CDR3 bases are TGTGCCAGCAGCTCCGTAAGGGGGAGGAGGACAGATACGCAGTATTTT. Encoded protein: CASSSVRGRRTDTQYF.

The CDR3 DNA follows: TGTGCCAGCAGTGAAATCGGATTCCACACCGGTGAGCAGTTCTTC. Translation gives CASSEIGFHTGEQFF. The V call is TRBV6-1, the J call TRBJ2-1; D remains unclear. This CDR3 has 15 amino acids. Germline V gives CDR1 MNHNS, CDR2 SASEGT. V lost 2 bases, J lost 9 bases, and 17 bases lay in between.

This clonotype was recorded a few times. The CDR3 loop reads CASSVGSLATDTQYF. DNA of the CDR3: TGTGCCAGCAGCGTAGGAAGCCTAGCGACAGATACGCAGTATTTT. The rearrangement links TRBV9 to TRBJ2-3; tentatively, D is TRBD2 (6 bases). The CDR3 has 15 residues. V lost 0 bases and J 3 bases, leaving 11 bases between the germline ends. The germline V gene encodes CDR1 SGDLS and CDR2 YYNGEE.

This chain's CDR3 is CASSPVAGGYGYTF. In DNA, the CDR3 is TGTGCCAGCAGCCCCGTCGCGGGGGGCTATGGCTACACCTTC. The genes are TRBV11-2 and TRBJ1-2; possibly TRBD1 for D (5 bases). The V end was cut by 5 bases, the J end by 4 bases, with 14 bases between. Germline V lookup: CDR1 SGHAT, CDR2 FQNNGV. This CDR3 has 14 amino acids.

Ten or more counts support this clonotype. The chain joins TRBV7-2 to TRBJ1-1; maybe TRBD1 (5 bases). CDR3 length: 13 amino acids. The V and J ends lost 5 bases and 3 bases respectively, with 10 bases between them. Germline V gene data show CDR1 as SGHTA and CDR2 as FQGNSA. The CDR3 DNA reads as TGTGCCAGCAGCACTAGAGGGGACACTGAAGCTTTCTTT. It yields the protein CASSTRGDTEAFF.

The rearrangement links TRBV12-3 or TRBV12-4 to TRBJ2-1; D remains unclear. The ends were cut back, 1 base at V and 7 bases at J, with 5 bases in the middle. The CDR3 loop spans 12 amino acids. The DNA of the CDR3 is TGTGCCAGCAGTTTAGGTTGGAATGAGCAGTTCTTC. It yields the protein CASSLGWNEQFF.

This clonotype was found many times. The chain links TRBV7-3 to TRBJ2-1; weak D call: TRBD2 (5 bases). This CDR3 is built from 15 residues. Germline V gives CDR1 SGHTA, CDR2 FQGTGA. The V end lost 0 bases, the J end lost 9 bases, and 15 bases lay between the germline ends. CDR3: CASSLTNSGVGEQFF. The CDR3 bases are TGTGCCAGCAGCTTAACCAATTCCGGGGTGGGTGAGCAGTTCTTC.

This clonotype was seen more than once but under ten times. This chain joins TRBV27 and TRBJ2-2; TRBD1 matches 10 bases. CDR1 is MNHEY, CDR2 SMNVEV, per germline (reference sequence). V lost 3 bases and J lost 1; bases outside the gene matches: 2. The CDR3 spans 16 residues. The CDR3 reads CASSFDRGLNTGELFF. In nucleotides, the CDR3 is TGTGCCAGCAGTTTTGACAGGGGGCTGAACACCGGGGAGCTGTTTTTT.

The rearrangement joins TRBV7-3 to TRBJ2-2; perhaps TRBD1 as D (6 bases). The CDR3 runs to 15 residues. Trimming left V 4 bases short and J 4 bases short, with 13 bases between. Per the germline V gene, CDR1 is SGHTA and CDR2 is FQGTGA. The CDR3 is CASSSGEGGTGELFF. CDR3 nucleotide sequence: TGTGCCAGCAGCTCAGGGGAAGGGGGCACCGGGGAGCTGTTTTTT.

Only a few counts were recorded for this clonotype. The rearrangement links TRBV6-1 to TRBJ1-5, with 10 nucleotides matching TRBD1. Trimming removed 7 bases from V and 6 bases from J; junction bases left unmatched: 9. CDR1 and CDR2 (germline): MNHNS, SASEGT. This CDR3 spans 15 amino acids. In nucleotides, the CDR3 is TGTGCCAGCACCTCGGACAGGGGGTTGGGTCAGCCCCAGCATTTT. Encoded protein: CASTSDRGLGQPQHF.

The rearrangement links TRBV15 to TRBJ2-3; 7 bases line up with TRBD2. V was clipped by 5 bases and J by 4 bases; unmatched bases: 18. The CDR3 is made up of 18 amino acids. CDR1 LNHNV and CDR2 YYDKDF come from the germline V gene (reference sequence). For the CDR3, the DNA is TGTGCCACCAGCGAATTTCCTTCGGGCGGGAGCCCCCCAGATACGCAGTATTTT. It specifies CATSEFPSGGSPPDTQYF. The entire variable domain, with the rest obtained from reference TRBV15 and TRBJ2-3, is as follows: DAMVIQNPRYQVTQFGKPVTLSCSQTLNHNVMYWYQQKSSQAPKLLFHYYDKDFNNEADTPDNFQSRRPNTSFCFLDIRSPGLGDTAMYLCATSEFPSGGSPPDTQYFGPGTRLTVL.

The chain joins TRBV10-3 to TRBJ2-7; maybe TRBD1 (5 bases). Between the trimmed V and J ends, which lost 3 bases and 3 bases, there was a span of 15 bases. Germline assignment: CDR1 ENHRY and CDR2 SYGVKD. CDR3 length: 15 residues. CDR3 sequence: CAISDPDSLRYEQYF. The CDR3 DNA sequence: TGTGCCATCAGTGACCCCGACAGTCTTCGCTACGAGCAGTACTTC.

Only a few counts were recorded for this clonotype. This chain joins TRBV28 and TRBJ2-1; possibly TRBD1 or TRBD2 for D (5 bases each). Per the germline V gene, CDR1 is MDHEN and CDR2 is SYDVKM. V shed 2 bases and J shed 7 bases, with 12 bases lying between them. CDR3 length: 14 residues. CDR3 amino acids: CASSLGGLGNEQFF. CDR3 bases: TGTGCCAGCAGTTTAGGGGGTCTAGGAAATGAGCAGTTCTTC.

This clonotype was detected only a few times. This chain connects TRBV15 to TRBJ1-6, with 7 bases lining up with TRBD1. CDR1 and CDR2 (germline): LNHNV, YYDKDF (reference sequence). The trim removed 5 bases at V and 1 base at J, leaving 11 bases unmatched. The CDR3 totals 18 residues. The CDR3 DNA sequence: TGTGCCACCAGCTCGGGCAGGGGGGGCTGGTCCTATAATTCACCCCTCCACTTT. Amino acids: CATSSGRGGWSYNSPLHF.

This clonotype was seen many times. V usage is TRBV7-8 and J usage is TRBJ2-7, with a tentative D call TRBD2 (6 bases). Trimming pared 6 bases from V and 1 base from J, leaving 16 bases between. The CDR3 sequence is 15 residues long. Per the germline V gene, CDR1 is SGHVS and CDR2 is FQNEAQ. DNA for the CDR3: TGTGCCAGCAGTCACCCGGGACGGGAGTCCTACGAGCAGTACTTC. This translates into CASSHPGRESYEQYF.

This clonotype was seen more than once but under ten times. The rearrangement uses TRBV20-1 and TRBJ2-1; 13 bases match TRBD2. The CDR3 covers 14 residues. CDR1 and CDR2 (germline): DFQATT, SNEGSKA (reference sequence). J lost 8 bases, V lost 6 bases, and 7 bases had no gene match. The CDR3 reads CSAILAGGFYEQFF. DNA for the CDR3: TGCAGTGCAATACTAGCGGGAGGGTTTTATGAGCAGTTCTTC.